Below, 23 T cell receptor beta chains from the same sample are listed, as sequenced in a study of long-term antiretroviral therapy in people with HIV (dated by TCRdb to between 2021 and 2024). Sequencing of the TRB variable region was done with the immunoSEQ hsTCRB v3.0 assay at survey level resolution. The table was pulled from immuneACCESS by TCRdb, which kept in-frame rearrangements only. Such tables lose some clones; where checked, under half of the loss comes from unresolved V genes, and the rest has no known cause. The sample profile shows approximately 13,000 clones; approximately 80% of them were found once. The ten largest clones take up approximately 21% of the sample. Sequenced material: unsorted PBMCs, taken 0.5 years before starting antiretroviral therapy. These TCRs come from a woman in her thirties or forties with HIV.

The chain couples TRBV6-5 to TRBJ1-5; D is ambiguous. CDR1 and CDR2 from the germline V gene are MNHEY and SVGAGI. Trimming pared 6 bases from V and 5 bases from J, leaving 14 bases between. The CDR3 covers 14 residues. CDR3 amino acids: CASSQEGWDQPQHF. CDR3 coding DNA: TGTGCCAGCAGCCAGGAAGGGTGGGATCAGCCCCAGCATTTT.

This clone occurred a few times. For the CDR3, the DNA is TGTGCCAGCTCACCAGTCCGGGAACGGGTTACTAGCAATCAGCCCCAGCATTTT. Translation: CASSPVRERVTSNQPQHF. The chain uses TRBV18 and TRBJ1-5; no definite D call. V lost 2 bases to trimming and J lost 0 bases, with 17 bases between them. CDR1 is KGHSH, CDR2 LQKENI, per germline. This CDR3 comprises 18 residues.

The V call is TRBV10-2, the J call TRBJ1-3; TRBD1 matches 9 bases. Per germline, CDR1 WSHSY and CDR2 SAAADI. V lost 6 bases and J lost 4; bases outside the gene matches: 4. The CDR3 length is 14 residues. The CDR3 loop reads CASRPGTGGNTIYF. The DNA of the CDR3 is TGCGCCAGCAGACCAGGGACAGGGGGAAACACCATATATTTT.

This clone was detected only once. The rearrangement uses TRBV11-2 and TRBJ1-1; D may be TRBD1 (5 bases). Trimming took 2 bases from V and 0 from J, leaving 10 bases between them. The CDR3 length is 15 residues. In germline, CDR1 is SGHAT, CDR2 FQNNGV. CDR3 bases: TGTGCCAGCAGCTTAATGAAGGGGATGAACACTGAAGCTTTCTTT. Translation gives CASSLMKGMNTEAFF. Complete variable domain (other parts from reference TRBV11-2 and TRBJ1-1): EAGVAQSPRYKIIEKRQSVAFWCNPISGHATLYWYQQILGQGPKLLIQFQNNGVVDDSQLPKDRFSAERLKGVDSTLKIQPAKLEDSAVYLCASSLMKGMNTEAFFGQGTRLTVV.

V is TRBV10-3 and J is TRBJ1-1; D may be TRBD1 (5 bases). Trimming stripped 3 bases from V and 7 bases from J, with 9 bases between. The CDR3 consists of 12 residues. The germline V gene has CDR1 ENHRY and CDR2 SYGVKD. The DNA for the CDR3 is TGTGCCATCAGTGAAGGGGCCTTTGAAGCTTTCTTT. It encodes CAISEGAFEAFF.

This chain connects TRBV4-3 to TRBJ1-2; perhaps TRBD1 as D (6 bases). The germline V gene has CDR1 LGHNA and CDR2 YSLEER. V was pared by 0 bases and J by 4 bases, with 12 bases between. There are 15 residues in the CDR3. The CDR3 region is CASSQDARGRYGYTF. The DNA for the CDR3 is TGCGCCAGCAGCCAAGATGCCAGGGGCCGCTATGGCTACACCTTC.

The rearrangement links TRBV2 to TRBJ2-5, with 7 positions matching TRBD2. Germline V gene data show CDR1 as SNHLY and CDR2 as FYNNEI. V lost 6 bases to trimming and J lost 2 bases; unmatched junction nucleotides: 9. The CDR3 sequence is 15 residues long. CDR3 bases: TGTGCCAGCAGGATTCTGCCAGCGGGGCAAGAGACCCAGTACTTC. Protein: CASRILPAGQETQYF.

This chain links TRBV11-2 with TRBJ2-1; D not resolved. Germline CDR1 reads SGHAT; CDR2 reads FQNNGV. Trimming took 1 base from V and 2 from J, leaving 6 bases between them. The CDR3 loop spans 14 amino acids. The DNA of the CDR3 is TGTGCCAGCAGCTTAGTTCGGACCTACAATGAGCAGTTCTTC. This codes for CASSLVRTYNEQFF. Complete variable domain (other parts from reference TRBV11-2 and TRBJ2-1): EAGVAQSPRYKIIEKRQSVAFWCNPISGHATLYWYQQILGQGPKLLIQFQNNGVVDDSQLPKDRFSAERLKGVDSTLKIQPAKLEDSAVYLCASSLVRTYNEQFFGPGTRLTVL.

This clone was detected only a few times. The J gene is TRBJ1-5, the V gene TRBV27; the D is unclear. CDR1 is MNHEY, CDR2 SMNVEV, per germline (reference sequence). V was trimmed by 1 base and J by 2 bases, leaving 18 bases between them. The CDR3 has 18 residues. Here the CDR3 reads CASSLFAGVGRGNQPQHF. The CDR3 nucleotides read TGTGCCAGCAGTTTATTTGCCGGGGTCGGGAGGGGCAATCAGCCCCAGCATTTT.

The chain combines TRBV7-9 with TRBJ2-7, with D unclear. Germline-derived CDR1 and CDR2 are SEHNR and FQNEAQ (reference sequence). Between the trimmed V and J ends, which lost 0 bases and 5 bases, there was a span of 8 bases. The CDR3 is 13 residues long. CDR3 residues: CASSLAAVHEQYF. The CDR3 DNA reads TGTGCCAGCAGCTTAGCGGCCGTCCACGAGCAGTACTTC.

Only a few counts were recorded for this clone. The rearrangement uses TRBV7-9 and TRBJ2-2; weak D call: TRBD1 (6 bases). The CDR3 consists of 14 residues. With 5 bases removed from V and 7 bases from J, the gap between germline ends came to 14 bases. Germline values: CDR1 SEHNR, CDR2 FQNEAQ (reference sequence). CDR3 DNA sequence: TGTGCCAGCAGCCCCCCGAACAGGGACGGGGAGCTGTTTTTT. Amino acid sequence: CASSPPNRDGELFF. The full variable domain, completed using reference TRBV7-9 and TRBJ2-2, is DTGVSQNPRHKITKRGQNVTFRCDPISEHNRLYWYRQTLGQGPEFLTYFQNEAQLEKSRLLSDRFSAERPKGSFSTLEIQRTEQGDSAMYLCASSPPNRDGELFFGEGSRLTVL.

The V gene is TRBV19, the J gene TRBJ1-2; D unclear. Between the trimmed V and J ends, which lost 1 base and 6 bases, there was a span of 6 bases. CDR1 is LNHDA and CDR2 is SQIVND in the germline V gene (reference sequence). CDR3 length: 12 residues. The CDR3 DNA sequence: TGTGCCAGTAGTATAGCGGGGAATGGCTACACCTTC. Protein product: CASSIAGNGYTF.

This clone has more than one count but fewer than ten. The chain recombines TRBV10-3 with TRBJ1-5; D is possibly TRBD1 (5 bases). The V gene lost 3 bases and the J gene lost 7 bases, with 13 bases spanning the gap. Germline loops: CDR1 ENHRY, CDR2 SYGVKD. The CDR3 consists of 14 residues. The DNA of the CDR3 is TGTGCCATCAGTGACTCGAGGGGCGGACAGCCCCAGCATTTT. Protein sequence: CAISDSRGGQPQHF.

This clone was picked up a small number of times. The chain links TRBV30 to TRBJ1-1; D is unresolved. V lost 0 bases and J lost 1, with 6 bases in between. CDR1 and CDR2 from the germline V gene are GTSNPN and SVGIG (reference sequence). The CDR3 is 13 residues long. DNA for the CDR3: TGTGCCTGGAGTGTAAGGGAGAACACTGAAGCTTTCTTT. Translation gives CAWSVRENTEAFF.

The chain couples TRBV4-2 to TRBJ1-2; D is unclear. Germline CDR1 reads LGHNA; CDR2 reads YNFKEQ. The CDR3 loop spans 13 amino acids. V was clipped by 0 bases and J by 8 bases, with 10 bases between them. CDR3: CASSQDLRDGYTF. CDR3 nucleotides: TGTGCCAGCAGCCAAGATTTGCGCGACGGCTACACCTTC.

This chain connects TRBV29-1 to TRBJ2-1; 12 nucleotides agree with TRBD2. The CDR3 contains 13 residues. J gave up 12 bases and V 7 bases, and 10 bases lay outside the gene matches. Germline loops: CDR1 SQVTM, CDR2 ANQGSEA. CDR3 region: CSAGTSGQGRQFF. The CDR3 bases are TGCAGCGCCGGGACTAGCGGGCAAGGGAGGCAGTTCTTC.

J is TRBJ1-2 and V is TRBV4-3; unclear D gene. The CDR3 length is 15 residues. Germline lookup yields CDR1 LGHNA and CDR2 YSLEER. Deletions cut 0 bases from V and 2 bases from J, with 10 bases between. The CDR3 DNA is TGCGCCAGCAGCCAAGAAGCCGGCGCGAACTATGGCTACACCTTC. Protein sequence: CASSQEAGANYGYTF.

The rearrangement uses TRBV6-1 and TRBJ1-1; 7 nucleotides match TRBD1. The CDR3 has 15 amino acids. Germline loops: CDR1 MNHNS, CDR2 SASEGT. J gave up 1 base and V 6 bases, and 8 bases lay outside the gene matches. The CDR3 sequence: CASRVRGQPNTEAFF. CDR3 bases: TGTGCCAGCAGGGTGAGGGGACAGCCGAACACTGAAGCTTTCTTT.

The genes are TRBV14 and TRBJ1-3; D call uncertain. Germline-derived CDR1 and CDR2 are SGHDN and FVKESK. This CDR3 has 13 amino acids. V shed 4 bases and J shed 0 bases, with 4 bases lying between them. This chain's CDR3 is CASSRYSGNTIYF. The DNA of the CDR3 is TGTGCCAGCAGCCGCTACTCTGGAAACACCATATATTTT.

This chain links TRBV29-1 with TRBJ2-6; D may be TRBD1 (6 bases). The germline CDR1 and CDR2 sequences are SQVTM and ANQGSEA. The length of the CDR3 is 16 residues. The V and J ends lost 0 bases and 1 base respectively, with 10 bases between them. CDR3 residues: CSVEELQGSGANVLTF. CDR3 sequence (DNA): TGCAGCGTTGAAGAGTTACAGGGATCTGGGGCCAACGTCCTGACTTTC.

This clone was seen just once. The chain uses TRBV10-3 and TRBJ2-6; D is ambiguous. The length of the CDR3 is 15 residues. The germline V gene has CDR1 ENHRY and CDR2 SYGVKD. Trimming left V 6 bases short and J 0 bases short, with 9 bases between. Here the CDR3 reads CAISPLSSGANVLTF. The CDR3, as DNA: TGTGCCATCAGCCCTTTAAGCTCTGGGGCCAACGTCCTGACTTTC.

The chain carries TRBV15 and TRBJ1-2; 7 bases align to TRBD1. The CDR3 consists of 15 residues. The V gene's germline CDR1 is LNHNV and CDR2 YYDKDF (reference sequence). Germline trimming cut 8 bases from V and 5 bases from J; bases unmatched to any gene: 14. The DNA for the CDR3 is TGTGCCACCCGAAAAGGGACAGAGTTATTTTATGGCTACACCTTC. Translation: CATRKGTELFYGYTF.

The V gene is TRBV5-1, the J gene TRBJ1-4, with TRBD1 identical over 8 bases. CDR1 and CDR2 from the germline V gene are SGHRS and YFSETQ. With V trimmed by 2 bases and J by 5 bases, 5 bases remained unmatched. CDR3 length equals 15 residues. The CDR3 region is CASSFYRGANEKLFF. CDR3 sequence (DNA): TGCGCCAGCAGCTTTTACAGGGGGGCCAATGAAAAACTGTTTTTT.